This T cell receptor (beta chain) was identified during a study of T cells after posttransplantation cyclophosphamide. Study-level points and caveats: Skin or GI-infiltrating T cells shared few TRB sequences with blood. Recipient CMV seropositivity and CMV reactivation strongly tracked TRB clonality. Donor CD8+ memory clones often dominated recipient blood repertoires at later times.

Libraries were prepared by immunoSEQ multiplex PCR; TCRdb keeps only in-frame clonotypes and omits some of them. The sample has about 20,000 clones, 95% to 98% seen once. Cells defined as naive were viable CD3+CD4+ or CD3+CD8+ and CCR7+CD45RA+CD45RO-CD95-CD27+CD28+. This related bone marrow graft donor gave peripheral blood on the day of marrow donation. In this sample, this clone turned up once. Its cognate antigen is unknown. Sequenced material: naive CD4+ T cells sorted from PBMCs. The sequence came from a man between 40 and 49 years old in good health, CMV-negative, and a related stem cell transplant donor.

The CDR3 DNA is TGTGCCAGCACCCAGGGACTAGCGGGACACACAGATACGCAGTATTTT. Protein product: CASTQGLAGHTDTQYF. The chain uses TRBV9 and TRBJ2-3, with TRBD2 matching over 13 bases. V was pared by 6 bases and J by 2 bases, with 6 bases of the junction left unmatched. This CDR3 comprises 16 residues. Per germline, CDR1 SGDLS and CDR2 YYNGEE.